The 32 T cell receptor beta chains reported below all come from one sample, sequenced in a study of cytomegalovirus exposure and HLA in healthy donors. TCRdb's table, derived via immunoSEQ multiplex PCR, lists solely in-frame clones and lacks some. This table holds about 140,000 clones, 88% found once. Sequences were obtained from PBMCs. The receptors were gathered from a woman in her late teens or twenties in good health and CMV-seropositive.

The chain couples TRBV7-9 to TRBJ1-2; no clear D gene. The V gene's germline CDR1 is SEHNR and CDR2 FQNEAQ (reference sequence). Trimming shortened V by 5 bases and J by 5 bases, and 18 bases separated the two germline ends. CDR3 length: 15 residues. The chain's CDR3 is CASSPYPVGGYGYTF. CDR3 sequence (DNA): TGTGCCAGCAGCCCCTACCCCGTGGGCGGGTATGGCTACACCTTC.

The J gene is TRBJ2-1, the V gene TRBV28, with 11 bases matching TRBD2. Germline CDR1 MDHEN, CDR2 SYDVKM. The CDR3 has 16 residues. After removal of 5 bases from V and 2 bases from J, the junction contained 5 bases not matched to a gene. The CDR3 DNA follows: TGTGCCAGCAGTCCCATAGCGGGGGGGACCTACAATGAGCAGTTCTTC. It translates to CASSPIAGGTYNEQFF.

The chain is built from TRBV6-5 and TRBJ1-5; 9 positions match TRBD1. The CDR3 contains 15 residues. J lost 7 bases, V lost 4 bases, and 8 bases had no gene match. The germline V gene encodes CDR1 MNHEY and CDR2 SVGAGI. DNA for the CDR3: TGTGCCAGCAGTTCGGGACAGGGAAATGGACAGCCCCAGCATTTT. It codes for CASSSGQGNGQPQHF.

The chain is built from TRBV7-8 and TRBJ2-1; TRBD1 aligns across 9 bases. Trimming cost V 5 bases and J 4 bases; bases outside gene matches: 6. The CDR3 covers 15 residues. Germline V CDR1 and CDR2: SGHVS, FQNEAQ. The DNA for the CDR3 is TGTGCCAGCAGCACCACAGGGGGCGAGTACAATGAGCAGTTCTTC. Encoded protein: CASSTTGGEYNEQFF.

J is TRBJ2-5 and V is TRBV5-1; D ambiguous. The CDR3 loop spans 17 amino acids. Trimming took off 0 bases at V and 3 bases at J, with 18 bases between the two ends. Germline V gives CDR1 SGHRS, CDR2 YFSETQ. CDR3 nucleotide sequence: TGCGCCAGCAGCTTGGTTTTGGCTAGAGAAGGAGAAGAGACCCAGTACTTC. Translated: CASSLVLAREGEETQYF.

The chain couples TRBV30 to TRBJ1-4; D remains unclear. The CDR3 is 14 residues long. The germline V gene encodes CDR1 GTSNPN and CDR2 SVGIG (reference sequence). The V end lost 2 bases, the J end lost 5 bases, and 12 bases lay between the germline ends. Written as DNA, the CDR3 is TGTGCCTGGAGTCTAACCAGGCGCAATGAAAAACTGTTTTTT. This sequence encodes CAWSLTRRNEKLFF. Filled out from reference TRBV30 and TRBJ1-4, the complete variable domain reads SQTIHQWPATLVQPVGSPLSLECTVEGTSNPNLYWYRQAAGRGLQLLFYSVGIGQISSEVPQNLSASRPQDRQFILSSKKLLLSDSGFYLCAWSLTRRNEKLFFGSGTQLSVL.

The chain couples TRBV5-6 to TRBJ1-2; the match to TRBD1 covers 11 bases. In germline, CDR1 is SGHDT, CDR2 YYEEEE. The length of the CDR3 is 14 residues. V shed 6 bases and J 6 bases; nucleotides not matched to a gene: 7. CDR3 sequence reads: CASTWDRGFDGYTF. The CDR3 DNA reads TGTGCCAGCACCTGGGACAGGGGGTTCGATGGCTACACCTTC.

The CDR3 sequence: CATSRVVHSLNIQYF. CDR3 nucleotide sequence: TGTGCCACCAGCAGAGTGGTCCACAGCCTAAACATTCAGTACTTC. The chain is built from TRBV15 and TRBJ2-4; D is unresolved. The germline V gene has CDR1 LNHNV and CDR2 YYDKDF (reference sequence). The CDR3 has 15 amino acids. Trimming took 1 base from V and 6 from J, leaving 13 bases between them.

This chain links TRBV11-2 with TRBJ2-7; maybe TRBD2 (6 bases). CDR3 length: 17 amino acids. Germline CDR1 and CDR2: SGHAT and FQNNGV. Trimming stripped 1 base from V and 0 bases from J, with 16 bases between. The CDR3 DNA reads TGTGCCAGCAGCTTAGTGGGGTTTCGGGACTCCTCCTACGAGCAGTACTTC. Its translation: CASSLVGFRDSSYEQYF.

The CDR3, as DNA: TGCGCCAGCAGCTTTGATAGGGGGCGAGTTTCCACTGAAGCTTTCTTT. Protein sequence: CASSFDRGRVSTEAFF. The V gene is TRBV5-1, the J gene TRBJ1-1; TRBD1 aligns across 7 bases. This CDR3 has 16 amino acids. Germline loops: CDR1 SGHRS, CDR2 YFSETQ. J gave up 4 bases and V 2 bases, and 11 bases lay outside the gene matches.

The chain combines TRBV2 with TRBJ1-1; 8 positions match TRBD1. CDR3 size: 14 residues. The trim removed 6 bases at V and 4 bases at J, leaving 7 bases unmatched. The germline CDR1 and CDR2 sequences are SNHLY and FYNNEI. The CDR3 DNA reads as TGTGCCAGCAGCGCGACAGGGGAGAGCACTGAAGCTTTCTTT. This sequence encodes CASSATGESTEAFF.

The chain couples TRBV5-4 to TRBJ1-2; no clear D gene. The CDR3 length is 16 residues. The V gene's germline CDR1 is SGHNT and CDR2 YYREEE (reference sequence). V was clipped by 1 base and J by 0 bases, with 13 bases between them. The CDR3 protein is CASSLIGRGTNYGYTF. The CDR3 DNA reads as TGTGCCAGCAGCTTGATTGGTCGAGGGACTAACTATGGCTACACCTTC.

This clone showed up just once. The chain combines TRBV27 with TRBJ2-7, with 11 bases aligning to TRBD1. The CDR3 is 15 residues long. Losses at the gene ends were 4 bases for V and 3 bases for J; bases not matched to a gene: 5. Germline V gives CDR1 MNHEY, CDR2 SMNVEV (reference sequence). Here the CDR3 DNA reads TGTGCCAGCAGTTCACTAGGGACAGGGGGCTACGAGCAGTACTTC. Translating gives CASSSLGTGGYEQYF.

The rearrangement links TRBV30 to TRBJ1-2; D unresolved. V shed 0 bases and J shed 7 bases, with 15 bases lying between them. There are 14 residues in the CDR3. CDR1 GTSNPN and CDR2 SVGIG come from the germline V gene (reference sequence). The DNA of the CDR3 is TGTGCCTGGAGTGTTAAGCCGATGGTGAGTGGCTACACCTTC. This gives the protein CAWSVKPMVSGYTF.

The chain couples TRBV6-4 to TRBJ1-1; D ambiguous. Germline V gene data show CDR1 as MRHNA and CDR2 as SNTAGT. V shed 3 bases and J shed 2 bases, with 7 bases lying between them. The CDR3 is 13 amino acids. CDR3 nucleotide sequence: TGTGCCAGCAGTGAGAGCGTAAACACTGAAGCTTTCTTT. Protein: CASSESVNTEAFF.

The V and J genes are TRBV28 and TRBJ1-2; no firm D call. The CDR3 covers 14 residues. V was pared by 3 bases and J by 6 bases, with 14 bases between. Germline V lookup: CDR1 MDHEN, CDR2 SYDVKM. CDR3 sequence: CASSLTGSLNGYTF. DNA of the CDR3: TGTGCCAGCAGTTTGACCGGGAGTTTGAATGGCTACACCTTC.

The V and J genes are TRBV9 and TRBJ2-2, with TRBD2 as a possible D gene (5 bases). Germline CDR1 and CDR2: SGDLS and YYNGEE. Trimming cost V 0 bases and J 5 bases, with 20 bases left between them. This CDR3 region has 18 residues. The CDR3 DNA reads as TGTGCCAGCAGCGTAGCAGCTAGTCCTTCGAGGGTTACCGGGGAGCTGTTTTTT. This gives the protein CASSVAASPSRVTGELFF.

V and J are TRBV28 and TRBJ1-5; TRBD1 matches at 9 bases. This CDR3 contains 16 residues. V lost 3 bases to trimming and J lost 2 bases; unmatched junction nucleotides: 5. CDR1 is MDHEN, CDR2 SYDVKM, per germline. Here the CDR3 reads CASSFLGQGGNQPQHF. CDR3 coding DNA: TGTGCCAGCAGTTTTCTGGGACAGGGTGGCAATCAGCCCCAGCATTTT. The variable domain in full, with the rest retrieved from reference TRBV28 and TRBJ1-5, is DVKVTQSSRYLVKRTGEKVFLECVQDMDHENMFWYRQDPGLGLRLIYFSYDVKMKEKGDIPEGYSVSREKKERFSLILESASTNQTSMYLCASSFLGQGGNQPQHFGDGTRLSIL.

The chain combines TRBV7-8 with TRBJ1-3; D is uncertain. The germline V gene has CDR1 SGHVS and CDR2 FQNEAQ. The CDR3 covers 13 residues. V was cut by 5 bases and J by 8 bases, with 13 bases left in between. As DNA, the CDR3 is TGTGCCAGCAGCCGAGGGATTTTGGACACCATATATTTT. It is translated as CASSRGILDTIYF. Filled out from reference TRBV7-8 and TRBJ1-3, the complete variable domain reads GAGVSQSPRYKVAKRGQDVALRCDPISGHVSLFWYQQALGQGPEFLTYFQNEAQLDKSGLPSDRFFAERPEGSVSTLKIQRTQQEDSAVYLCASSRGILDTIYFGEGSWLTVV.

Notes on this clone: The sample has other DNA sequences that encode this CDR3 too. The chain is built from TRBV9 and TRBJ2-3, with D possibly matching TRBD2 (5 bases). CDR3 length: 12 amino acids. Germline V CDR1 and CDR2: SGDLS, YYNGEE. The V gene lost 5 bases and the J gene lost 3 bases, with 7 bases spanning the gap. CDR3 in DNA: TGTGCCAGCAGTCGAGGGACAGATACGCAGTATTTT. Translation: CASSRGTDTQYF.

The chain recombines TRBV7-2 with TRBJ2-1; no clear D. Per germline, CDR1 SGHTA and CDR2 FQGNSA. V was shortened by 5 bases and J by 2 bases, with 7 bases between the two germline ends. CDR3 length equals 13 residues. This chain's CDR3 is CASSPAAYNEQFF. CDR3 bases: TGTGCCAGCAGCCCTGCAGCCTACAATGAGCAGTTCTTC.

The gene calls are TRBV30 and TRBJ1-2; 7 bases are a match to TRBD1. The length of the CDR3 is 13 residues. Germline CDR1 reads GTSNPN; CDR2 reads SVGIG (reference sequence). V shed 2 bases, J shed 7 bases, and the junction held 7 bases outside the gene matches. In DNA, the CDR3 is TGTGCCTGGAGTAGACCCCAGGGGGTTGGCTACACCTTC. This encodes CAWSRPQGVGYTF. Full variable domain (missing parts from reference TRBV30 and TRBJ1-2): SQTIHQWPATLVQPVGSPLSLECTVEGTSNPNLYWYRQAAGRGLQLLFYSVGIGQISSEVPQNLSASRPQDRQFILSSKKLLLSDSGFYLCAWSRPQGVGYTFGSGTRLTVV.

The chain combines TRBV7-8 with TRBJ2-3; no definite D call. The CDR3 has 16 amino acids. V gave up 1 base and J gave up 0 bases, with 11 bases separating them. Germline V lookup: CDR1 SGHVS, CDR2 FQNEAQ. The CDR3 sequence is CASSLGPPQSTDTQYF. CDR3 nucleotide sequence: TGTGCCAGCAGCTTAGGGCCCCCACAGAGCACAGATACGCAGTATTTT.

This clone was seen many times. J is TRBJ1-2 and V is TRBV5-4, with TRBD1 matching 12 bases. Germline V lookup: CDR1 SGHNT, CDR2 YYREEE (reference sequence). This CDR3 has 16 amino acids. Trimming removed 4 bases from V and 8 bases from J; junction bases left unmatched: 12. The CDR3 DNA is TGTGCCAGCAGCGGCGGGACAGGGGGCAATCTTCTAGGCTACACCTTC. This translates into CASSGGTGGNLLGYTF.

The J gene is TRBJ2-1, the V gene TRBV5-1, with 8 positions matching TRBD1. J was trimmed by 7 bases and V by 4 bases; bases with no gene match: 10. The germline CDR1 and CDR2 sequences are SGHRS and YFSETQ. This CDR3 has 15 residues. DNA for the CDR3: TGCGCCAGCAGCCCCCACGGACAGGGTAGGAATGAGCAGTTCTTC. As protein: CASSPHGQGRNEQFF.

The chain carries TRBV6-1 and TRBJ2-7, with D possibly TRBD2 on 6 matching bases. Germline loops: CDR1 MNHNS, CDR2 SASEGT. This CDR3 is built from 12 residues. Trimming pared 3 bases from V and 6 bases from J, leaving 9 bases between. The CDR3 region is CASSEEGSEQYF. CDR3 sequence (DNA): TGTGCCAGCAGTGAGGAGGGGTCCGAGCAGTACTTC.

This CDR3 reads CASGPGTSTDTQYF. In DNA form, the CDR3 reads TGTGCTAGTGGGCCCGGGACTAGCACAGATACGCAGTATTTT. V is TRBV12-5 and J is TRBJ2-3, with a weak D call TRBD2 (6 bases). CDR1 is LGHNT and CDR2 is FRNRAP in the germline V gene. This CDR3 is built from 14 residues. Trimming left V 6 bases short and J 0 bases short, with 10 bases between.

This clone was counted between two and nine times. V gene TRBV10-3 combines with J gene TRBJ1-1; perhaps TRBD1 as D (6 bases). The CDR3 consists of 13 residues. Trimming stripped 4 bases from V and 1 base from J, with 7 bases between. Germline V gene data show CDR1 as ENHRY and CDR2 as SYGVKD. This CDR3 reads CAISGGQNTEAFF. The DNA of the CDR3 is TGTGCCATCAGTGGGGGACAGAACACTGAAGCTTTCTTT.

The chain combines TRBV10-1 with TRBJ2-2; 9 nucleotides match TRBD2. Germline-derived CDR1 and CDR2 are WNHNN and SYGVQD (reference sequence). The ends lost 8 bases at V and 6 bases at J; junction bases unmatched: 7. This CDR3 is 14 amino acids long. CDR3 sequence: CASPGTSYPGELFF. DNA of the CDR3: TGCGCCAGCCCCGGGACTAGCTATCCCGGGGAGCTGTTTTTT.

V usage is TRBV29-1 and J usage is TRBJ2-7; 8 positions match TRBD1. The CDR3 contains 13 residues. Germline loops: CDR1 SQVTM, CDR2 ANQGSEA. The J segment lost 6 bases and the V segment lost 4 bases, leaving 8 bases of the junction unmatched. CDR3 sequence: CSVGPTGGGEQYF. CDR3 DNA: TGCAGCGTTGGGCCCACAGGGGGTGGCGAGCAGTACTTC.

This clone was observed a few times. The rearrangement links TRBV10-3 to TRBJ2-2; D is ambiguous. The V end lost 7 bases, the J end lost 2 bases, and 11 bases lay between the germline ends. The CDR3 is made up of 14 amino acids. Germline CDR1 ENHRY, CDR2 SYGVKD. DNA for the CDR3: TGTGCCATCAACCCGCGTCGAAACACCGGGGAGCTGTTTTTT. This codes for CAINPRRNTGELFF.

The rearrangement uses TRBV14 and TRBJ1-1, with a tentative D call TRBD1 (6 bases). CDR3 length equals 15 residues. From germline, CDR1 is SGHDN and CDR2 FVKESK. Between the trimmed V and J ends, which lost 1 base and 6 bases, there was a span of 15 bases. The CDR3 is CASSQGSGAGAEAFF. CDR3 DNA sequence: TGTGCCAGCAGCCAAGGAAGCGGGGCAGGGGCTGAAGCTTTCTTT.